This T cell receptor beta chain was profiled in a study of cytomegalovirus exposure and HLA in healthy donors. Primers: 60 Vbeta forward and 13 Jbeta reverse. The assay was immunoSEQ multiplex PCR, and TCRdb's table has in-frame clones only and misses some. The profile shows 150,000 to 200,000 clones, about four fifths of them singletons. V lost 6 bases and J lost 1; bases outside the gene matches: 7. This CDR3 is built from 15 residues. Per germline, CDR1 LNHDA and CDR2 SQIVND (reference sequence). This clonotype was obtained from a woman in her 50s in good health and CMV-seronegative. This sequence joins TRBV19 and TRBJ2-5; the match to TRBD1 covers 8 bases. Sequenced input: PBMCs. The CDR3 is CASSAGTGPQETQYF. CDR3 bases: TGTGCCAGTAGCGCCGGGACAGGACCCCAAGAGACCCAGTACTTC. Based on the CDR3 plus reference TRBV19 and TRBJ2-5, the full variable domain is DGGITQSPKYLFRKEGQNVTLSCEQNLNHDAMYWYRQDPGQGLRLIYYSQIVNDFQKGDIAEGYSVSREKKESFPLTVTSAQKNPTAFYLCASSAGTGPQETQYFGPGTRLLVL.